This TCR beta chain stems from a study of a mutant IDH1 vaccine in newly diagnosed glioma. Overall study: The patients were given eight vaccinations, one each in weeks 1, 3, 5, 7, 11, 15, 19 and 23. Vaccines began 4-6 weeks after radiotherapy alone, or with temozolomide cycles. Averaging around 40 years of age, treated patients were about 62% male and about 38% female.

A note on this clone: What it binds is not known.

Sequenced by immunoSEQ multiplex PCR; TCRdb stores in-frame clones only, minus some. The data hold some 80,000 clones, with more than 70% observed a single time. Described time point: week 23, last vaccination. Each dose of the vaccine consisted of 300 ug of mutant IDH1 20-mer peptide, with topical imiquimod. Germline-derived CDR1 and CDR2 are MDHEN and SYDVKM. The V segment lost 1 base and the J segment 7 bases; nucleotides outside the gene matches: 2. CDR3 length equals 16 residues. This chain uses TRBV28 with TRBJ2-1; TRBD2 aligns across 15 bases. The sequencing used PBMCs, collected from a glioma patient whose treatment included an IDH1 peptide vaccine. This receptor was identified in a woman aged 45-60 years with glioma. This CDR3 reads CASSLSGTSGRNEQFF. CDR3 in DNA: TGTGCCAGCAGTTTATCCGGGACTAGCGGGAGGAATGAGCAGTTCTTC.